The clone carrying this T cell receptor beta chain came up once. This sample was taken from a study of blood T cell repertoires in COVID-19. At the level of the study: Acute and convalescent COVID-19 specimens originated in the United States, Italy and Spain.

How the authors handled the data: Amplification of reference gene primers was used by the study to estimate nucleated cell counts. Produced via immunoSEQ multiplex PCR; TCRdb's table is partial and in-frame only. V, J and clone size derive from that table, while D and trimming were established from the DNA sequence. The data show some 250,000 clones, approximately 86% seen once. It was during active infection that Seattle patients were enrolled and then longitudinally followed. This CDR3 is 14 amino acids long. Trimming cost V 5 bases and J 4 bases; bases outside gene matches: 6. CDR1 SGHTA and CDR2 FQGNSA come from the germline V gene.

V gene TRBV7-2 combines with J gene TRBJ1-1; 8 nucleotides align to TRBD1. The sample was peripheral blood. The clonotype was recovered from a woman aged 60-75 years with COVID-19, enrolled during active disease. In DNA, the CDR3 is TGTGCCAGCAGCCTGGACAGGGTATCCACTGAAGCTTTCTTT. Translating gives CASSLDRVSTEAFF.